This T cell receptor (beta chain) was observed in a study of prognosis after radiotherapy for stage I lung cancer. Across the whole study: The non-small cell lung cancer patients were all regarded as unsuitable for surgery on medical grounds. Regarding the study as a whole: Shannon entropy (measured after stereotactic body radiation therapy) was lower in patients who went on to develop distant metastases. Medians of approximately 10,000 versus 7,000 showed unique TCR clone counts falling after stereotactic body radiation therapy.

The CDR3 contains 18 residues. From germline, CDR1 is LNHDA and CDR2 SQIVND (reference sequence). Note on this clonotype: Its antigen is currently unknown. Mismatch with germline at one junction end may stem from a read error.

With two-round multiplex PCR, TCR beta CDR3 sequences were amplified from genomic DNA. The use of primers specific to each TRBV and TRBJ gene characterized first-round PCR. MiXCR was run by TCRdb on the multiplex PCR reads, yielding one entry per CDR3 protein. The data hold over 25,000 distinct CDR3 sequences, with 46% observed a single time. The input for sequencing was PBMCs, taken before or after stereotactic body radiation therapy (not recorded which). The chain couples TRBV19 to TRBJ1-4, with TRBD1 matching over 11 bases. The TCR was taken from a donor of 50 years or more with non-small cell lung cancer. Here the CDR3 reads CSSSMRTGGGPLTEKLFF. The CDR3 region has the DNA TGTTCCAGTAGTATGAGGACAGGGGGCGGTCCTCTGACCGAAAAACTGTTTTTT.